This TCR beta chain was recorded in a study of radiation and T cells in renal cell carcinoma. Germline-derived CDR1 and CDR2 are SGDLS and YYNGEE. This CDR3 has 14 amino acids. The V segment lost 4 bases and the J segment 3 bases; nucleotides outside the gene matches: 3. Time point in this sample: blood 2 weeks post-SBRT. As for treatment: 15 Gy SBRT to primary tumor, nephrectomy 4 weeks later. The tumor was a clear cell renal cell carcinoma. Overall study findings and caveats: Top tumor clonotypes rose in blood 2 weeks post-radiation, then contracted.

Measured with immunoSEQ multiplex PCR; TCRdb has only the in-frame clones, and not every one. The profile covers about 130,000 clones, with 88% appearing a single time and 5.8% taken by the ten largest. This clone has a single count. Its antigen is not identified. The chain recombines TRBV9 with TRBJ1-3; 8 bases fit TRBD1. The receptor comes from a woman aged 70 to 79 with renal cell carcinoma. The sequencing used blood, collected from a patient whose treatment included radiotherapy and nephrectomy. The CDR3: CASSTTGVGNTIYF. The CDR3 DNA reads as TGTGCCAGCAGCACGACAGGGGTTGGAAACACCATATATTTT.